The 32 T cell receptor beta chains below were found in one sample sequenced in a study of blood T cell repertoires in COVID-19. Repertoires were generated with immunoSEQ multiplex PCR, while TCRdb's copy carries only in-frame clones and drops some. Among some 210,000 clones listed, roughly 89% were seen once. Sequencing was performed on peripheral blood. The receptors were sampled from a man aged 55 to 70 who had recovered from COVID-19.

V is TRBV27 and J is TRBJ1-2, with 9 bases identical to TRBD1. The CDR3 length is 13 residues. Germline V gene lookup returns CDR1 MNHEY and CDR2 SMNVEV (reference sequence). V trimming: 7 bases; J trimming: 6 bases; junction bases outside the gene matches: 6. The CDR3 sequence is CASKDRGFDGYTF. The DNA of the CDR3 is TGTGCCAGCAAGGACAGGGGTTTCGATGGCTACACCTTC.

Comments on this clone: Other DNA sequences in this sample translate to the same CDR3. The rearrangement uses TRBV10-3 and TRBJ1-2; D is possibly TRBD1 (5 bases). Germline lookup yields CDR1 ENHRY and CDR2 SYGVKD. The length of the CDR3 is 13 residues. The V end lost 4 bases, the J end lost 3 bases, and 9 bases lay between the germline ends. The CDR3 region has the DNA TGTGCCATCAGTGCGGGGGGGGACTATGGCTACACCTTC. Its translation is CAISAGGDYGYTF.

In the case of this clone: At one end the junction does not follow the germline gene, possibly because of a read error. The chain uses TRBV12-5 and TRBJ2-3, with D possibly being TRBD1 (5 bases). The CDR3 is made up of 13 amino acids. The germline V gene encodes CDR1 LGHNT and CDR2 FRNRAP. CDR3 in amino acids: CASGLRGTYTQYF. The CDR3 DNA reads TGTGCTAGTGGTTTGAGGGGCACATATACGCAGTATTTT.

J is TRBJ1-2 and V is TRBV28; D unresolved. The CDR3 totals 14 residues. V was trimmed by 7 bases and J by 0 bases, leaving 12 bases between them. Germline assignment: CDR1 MDHEN and CDR2 SYDVKM. The CDR3 nucleotides are TGTGCCAGCACCCCTGGCGGGGCTAACTATGGCTACACCTTC. Its translation is CASTPGGANYGYTF.

The chain combines TRBV11-2 with TRBJ2-1, with 7 bases matching TRBD1. V gave up 5 bases and J gave up 2 bases; unmatched junction bases: 9. The CDR3 totals 16 residues. CDR1 and CDR2 from the germline V gene are SGHAT and FQNNGV. This chain's CDR3 is CASSEPGGGTYNEQFF. CDR3 nucleotides: TGTGCCAGCAGCGAACCAGGGGGTGGAACCTACAATGAGCAGTTCTTC.

The rearrangement uses TRBV6-4 and TRBJ2-2; TRBD2 agrees at 8 bases. The J segment lost 6 bases and the V segment lost 2 bases, leaving 5 bases of the junction unmatched. The CDR3 sequence is 15 residues long. Germline values: CDR1 MRHNA, CDR2 SNTAGT. For the CDR3, the DNA is TGTGCCAGCAGTGACCTGGGACTAGGCGCCGGGGAGCTGTTTTTT. The encoded protein is CASSDLGLGAGELFF.

This chain uses TRBV15 with TRBJ2-7; TRBD1 agrees at 8 bases. V was clipped by 3 bases and J by 0 bases; unmatched bases: 4. The CDR3 runs 15 residues. The germline V gene has CDR1 LNHNV and CDR2 YYDKDF (reference sequence). The DNA for the CDR3 is TGTGCCACCAGCAGCAACAGGGGGTCCTCCTACGAGCAGTACTTC. It yields the protein CATSSNRGSSYEQYF.

The V call is TRBV9, the J call TRBJ1-3, with D possibly TRBD1 on 5 matching bases. Germline-derived CDR1 and CDR2 are SGDLS and YYNGEE. Trimming took 4 bases from V and 0 from J, leaving 17 bases between them. The CDR3 consists of 17 residues. The CDR3 region is CASSPDAGRLSGNTIYF. The DNA for the CDR3 is TGTGCCAGCAGCCCAGACGCAGGGCGCCTCTCTGGAAACACCATATATTTT.

The chain employs TRBV5-1 and TRBJ1-6; TRBD1 agrees at 7 bases. With V trimmed by 5 bases and J by 2 bases, 10 bases remained unmatched. This CDR3 region has 17 residues. The germline CDR1 and CDR2 sequences are SGHRS and YFSETQ. CDR3 residues: CASRGDRVGTYNSPLHF. The CDR3, as DNA: TGCGCCAGCAGGGGCGACAGGGTTGGAACCTATAATTCACCCCTCCACTTT.

This chain joins TRBV7-2 and TRBJ2-4; the D is unclear. CDR3 length: 16 amino acids. V was cut by 5 bases and J by 0 bases, with 14 bases left in between. Germline V gene sequence: CDR1 SGHTA, CDR2 FQGNSA. The CDR3, as DNA: TGTGCCAGCAGCCCTACGGGTACCCTAGCCAAAAACATTCAGTACTTC. Residues: CASSPTGTLAKNIQYF.

This clone was detected a few times. The genes are TRBV7-2 and TRBJ1-5, with D possibly being TRBD1 (5 bases). CDR1 and CDR2 (germline): SGHTA, FQGNSA. This CDR3 has 13 residues. V lost 1 base to trimming and J lost 6 bases, with 7 bases between them. CDR3 loop: CASSLDRGQPQHF. Written as DNA, the CDR3 is TGTGCCAGCAGCTTAGATAGGGGTCAGCCCCAGCATTTT.

J is TRBJ2-7 and V is TRBV5-8, with TRBD2 as a possible D gene (6 bases). CDR1 and CDR2 (germline): SGHTS, YDEGEE. V was clipped by 1 base and J by 2 bases, with 7 bases between them. The CDR3 covers 13 residues. CDR3 in amino acids: CASSLRLAYEQYF. CDR3 coding DNA: TGTGCCAGCAGCTTGAGACTAGCCTACGAGCAGTACTTC. Supplemented by reference TRBV5-8 and TRBJ2-7, the full variable domain reads EAGVTQSPTHLIKTRGQQATLRCSPISGHTSVYWYQQALGLGLQFLLWYDEGEERNRGNFPPRFSGRQFPNYSSELNVNALELEDSALYLCASSLRLAYEQYFGPGTRLTVT.

This chain links TRBV9 with TRBJ1-1; D ambiguous. The V end lost 3 bases, the J end lost 5 bases, and 11 bases lay between the germline ends. The CDR3 spans 13 residues. Germline V gene lookup returns CDR1 SGDLS and CDR2 YYNGEE. Written as DNA, the CDR3 is TGTGCCAGCAGCGGTGTACGGGATACTGAAGCTTTCTTT. Its protein product is CASSGVRDTEAFF.

The chain couples TRBV19 to TRBJ1-1; D is uncertain. The V and J ends lost 3 bases and 2 bases respectively, with 10 bases between them. Germline V gene data show CDR1 as LNHDA and CDR2 as SQIVND (reference sequence). This CDR3 is built from 14 residues. The DNA for the CDR3 is TGTGCCAGTAGTATTGTGTCGGGAAACACTGAAGCTTTCTTT. Translated, it gives CASSIVSGNTEAFF.

This rearrangement joins TRBV19 to TRBJ1-5, with 8 bases identical to TRBD1. V lost 4 bases to trimming and J lost 5 bases; unmatched junction nucleotides: 7. Germline CDR1 reads LNHDA; CDR2 reads SQIVND (reference sequence). This CDR3 region has 15 residues. The chain's CDR3 is CASSNLDRVYQPQHF. The CDR3 bases are TGTGCCAGTAGTAACTTGGACAGGGTTTATCAGCCCCAGCATTTT.

This sequence joins TRBV29-1 and TRBJ2-1; 9 positions match TRBD2. Germline loops: CDR1 SQVTM, CDR2 ANQGSEA. There are 19 residues in the CDR3. V lost 4 bases, J lost 0 bases, and 16 bases stayed unmatched. DNA for the CDR3: TGCAGCGTTGTACCTCCGGGACTAGCTTTCCCGAGCTCCTACAATGAGCAGTTCTTC. Translation gives CSVVPPGLAFPSSYNEQFF.

This chain uses TRBV7-8 with TRBJ1-5; 9 bases fit TRBD1. Germline values: CDR1 SGHVS, CDR2 FQNEAQ. This CDR3 is built from 17 residues. V was pared by 3 bases and J by 0 bases, with 6 bases of the junction left unmatched. The DNA of the CDR3 is TGTGCCAGCAGCTTGAGGGACAGGGTTTATAGCAATCAGCCCCAGCATTTT. This codes for CASSLRDRVYSNQPQHF.

The V and J genes are TRBV5-6 and TRBJ1-5; D remains unclear. This CDR3 is built from 15 residues. The germline V and J ends were trimmed by 4 bases and 7 bases, with 18 bases remaining between them. From germline, CDR1 is SGHDT and CDR2 YYEEEE. The CDR3 nucleotides read TGTGCCAGCAGCAGCCGCGGGCCCCTCGCCCAGCCCCAGCATTTT. The encoded protein is CASSSRGPLAQPQHF.

The chain joins TRBV28 to TRBJ1-5, with 9 bases aligning to TRBD1. The CDR3 covers 17 residues. The ends lost 5 bases at V and 3 bases at J; junction bases unmatched: 11. The germline CDR1 and CDR2 sequences are MDHEN and SYDVKM. DNA of the CDR3: TGTGCCAGCAGTCCAACAGGGGGCGAGAGGTACAATCAGCCCCAGCATTTT. This encodes CASSPTGGERYNQPQHF.

The CDR3 DNA sequence: TGTGCCAGCAGCTTAGCGGCGGGGCGCGGTCCCTACGAGCAGTACTTC. It encodes CASSLAAGRGPYEQYF. This chain links TRBV7-9 with TRBJ2-7; TRBD2 is a possible D gene (6 bases). The CDR3 is made up of 16 amino acids. V was cut by 0 bases and J by 2 bases, with 14 bases left in between. Germline V gives CDR1 SEHNR, CDR2 FQNEAQ (reference sequence).

The chain carries TRBV13 and TRBJ2-3; D is possibly TRBD2 (6 bases). Trimming pared 5 bases from V and 3 bases from J, leaving 15 bases between. From germline, CDR1 is PRHDT and CDR2 FYEKMQ (reference sequence). The CDR3 has 15 residues. The CDR3 DNA is TGTGCCAGCAGCCGGGGCGGGATAGGGACAGATACGCAGTATTTT. This codes for CASSRGGIGTDTQYF.

The chain links TRBV10-3 to TRBJ2-1; 13 bases fit TRBD2. The CDR3 is 15 residues long. The V and J ends lost 5 bases and 9 bases, in that order; junction bases with no gene match: 7. The V gene's germline CDR1 is ENHRY and CDR2 SYGVKD. The CDR3 sequence is CAISPLAGGLGEQFF. CDR3 nucleotides: TGTGCCATCAGTCCACTAGCGGGGGGGCTGGGTGAGCAGTTCTTC.

This clone has a handful of counts. V and J are TRBV6-5 and TRBJ2-7; 8 bases match TRBD2. Trimming took 3 bases from V and 2 from J; bases not matched to a gene: 6. Germline CDR1 MNHEY, CDR2 SVGAGI. The CDR3 is 15 amino acids. The CDR3 DNA reads TGTGCCAGCAGTTATACATTAGCGGGGCCCTACGAGCAGTACTTC. Translation: CASSYTLAGPYEQYF.

This clone was found many times. The chain recombines TRBV7-2 with TRBJ2-1; TRBD2 aligns across 8 bases. Trimming at V came to 1 base and at J to 4 bases, leaving 3 bases not matched to a gene. CDR3 length: 15 residues. CDR1 and CDR2 from the germline V gene are SGHTA and FQGNSA. The CDR3 DNA is TGTGCCAGCAGCTTAGAAGCGGGAGAATACAATGAGCAGTTCTTC. Translation: CASSLEAGEYNEQFF. Complete variable domain (other parts from reference TRBV7-2 and TRBJ2-1): GAGVSQSPSNKVTEKGKDVELRCDPISGHTALYWYRQSLGQGLEFLIYFQGNSAPDKSGLPSDRFSAERTGGSVSTLTIQRTQQEDSAVYLCASSLEAGEYNEQFFGPGTRLTVL.

CDR3 in amino acids: CASRETGTGREKLFF. The DNA of the CDR3 is TGTGCCAGCAGAGAGACCGGGACAGGGCGGGAAAAACTGTTTTTT. V is TRBV6-5 and J is TRBJ1-4; 9 nucleotides match TRBD1. This CDR3 region has 15 residues. The J segment lost 8 bases and the V segment lost 6 bases, leaving 10 bases of the junction unmatched. Germline V gene lookup returns CDR1 MNHEY and CDR2 SVGAGI.

V gene TRBV7-3 combines with J gene TRBJ1-2; D might be TRBD1 (6 bases). Trimming shortened V by 3 bases and J by 8 bases, and 19 bases separated the two germline ends. The CDR3 is 15 residues long. Germline V gene lookup returns CDR1 SGHTA and CDR2 FQGTGA. The CDR3 bases are TGTGCCAGCAGCTTGTCAGGCGGACAGATAATGGGCTACACCTTC. Its translation: CASSLSGGQIMGYTF.

This clone was observed a handful of times. The CDR3 protein is CSVGRGFRGDTEAFF. The CDR3 DNA is TGCAGCGTGGGGAGGGGGTTCCGGGGAGACACTGAAGCTTTCTTT. The chain joins TRBV29-1 to TRBJ1-1, with a weak D call TRBD1 (6 bases). Trimming pared 6 bases from V and 3 bases from J, leaving 20 bases between. The length of the CDR3 is 15 residues. Germline V gives CDR1 SQVTM, CDR2 ANQGSEA.

This chain connects TRBV12-3 or TRBV12-4 to TRBJ2-3; D gene ambiguous. The CDR3 runs to 13 residues. V was trimmed by 7 bases and J by 4 bases, leaving 12 bases between them. This CDR3 is CASTNPPADTQYF. CDR3 in DNA: TGTGCCAGCACCAACCCACCAGCAGATACGCAGTATTTT.

This clone was seen once. This chain uses TRBV5-4 with TRBJ1-2, with D unclear. The CDR3 is made up of 13 amino acids. Germline values: CDR1 SGHNT, CDR2 YYREEE (reference sequence). The V end was cut by 2 bases, the J end by 7 bases, with 12 bases between. CDR3 in amino acids: CASSFRVAGGYTF. For the CDR3, the DNA is TGTGCCAGCAGCTTCCGAGTTGCGGGTGGCTACACCTTC.

V gene TRBV27 combines with J gene TRBJ1-1; 8 positions match TRBD1. Looked up from germline, CDR1 is MNHEY and CDR2 is SMNVEV (reference sequence). This CDR3 contains 14 residues. J lost 4 bases, V lost 6 bases, and 7 bases had no gene match. The CDR3: CASRRQGAGTEAFF. The DNA for the CDR3 is TGTGCCAGCAGACGCCAGGGGGCAGGCACTGAAGCTTTCTTT.

J is TRBJ2-2 and V is TRBV3-1 (or the pseudogene TRBV3-2); 7 bases map to TRBD1. V lost 3 bases and J lost 7; bases outside the gene matches: 8. The CDR3 loop spans 15 amino acids. Per germline, CDR1 LGHDT and CDR2 YNNKEL (reference sequence). DNA of the CDR3: TGTGCCAGCAGCCACTGGGACAGCTCTCGCGGGGAGCTGTTTTTT. Amino acids: CASSHWDSSRGELFF.

The chain employs TRBV19 and TRBJ1-5, with a possible D match to TRBD1 (5 bases). The CDR3 is 16 residues long. The germline CDR1 and CDR2 sequences are LNHDA and SQIVND (reference sequence). The CDR3 DNA follows: TGTGCTACGGGGGAGGGACGGATTGTGTGGAATCAGCCCCAGCATTTT. Protein: CATGEGRIVWNQPQHF.